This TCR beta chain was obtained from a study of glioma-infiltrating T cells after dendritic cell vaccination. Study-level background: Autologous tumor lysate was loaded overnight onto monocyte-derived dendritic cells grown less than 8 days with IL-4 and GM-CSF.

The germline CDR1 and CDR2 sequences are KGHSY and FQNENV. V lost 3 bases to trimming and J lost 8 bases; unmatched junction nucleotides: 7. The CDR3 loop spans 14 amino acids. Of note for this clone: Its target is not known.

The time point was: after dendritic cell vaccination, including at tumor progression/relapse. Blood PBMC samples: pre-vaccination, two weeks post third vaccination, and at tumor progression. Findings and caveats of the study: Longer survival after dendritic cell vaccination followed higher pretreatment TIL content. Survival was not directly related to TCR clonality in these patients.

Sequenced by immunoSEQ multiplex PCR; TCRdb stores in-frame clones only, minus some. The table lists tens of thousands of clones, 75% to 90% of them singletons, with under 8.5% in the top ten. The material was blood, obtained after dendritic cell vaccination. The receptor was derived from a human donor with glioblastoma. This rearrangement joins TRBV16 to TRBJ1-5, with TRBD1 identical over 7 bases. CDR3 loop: CASSHQTGLEPQHF. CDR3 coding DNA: TGTGCCAGCAGCCACCAGACAGGGTTGGAGCCCCAGCATTTT.